A selection of T cell receptor beta chains follows, all from one sample in a study of spatial heterogeneity in lung cancer. TCRdb passed the 5' RACE reads through MiXCR, listing each CDR3 protein once. Of about 120,000 distinct CDR3 sequences listed, 12% are singletons. The specimen was PBMCs, collected at follow-up. The source is a male donor with early-stage non-small cell lung cancer. The CDR3 runs from the conserved cysteine through the conserved F or W. Each record gives: V gene, clone size, D gene, J gene, CDR3 DNA, CDR3 protein. A D gene is named only where the DNA matches it firmly. Part of the rows lack a size; the others show once, few, many or a class for expanded clones.

v_call: TRBV7-6
clone_size: many
d_call: NA
j_call: TRBJ2-3
cdr3_nt: TGTGCCAGCAGCTCCGGGCCCACAGATACGCAGTATTTT
cdr3_aa: CASSSGPTDTQYF

v_call: TRBV7-9
clone_size: few
d_call: NA
j_call: TRBJ1-1
cdr3_nt: TGTGCCAGCAACGGAGCGGGGTCCAGGAACACTGAAGCTTTCTTT
cdr3_aa: CASNGAGSRNTEAFF

v_call: TRBV7-9
clone_size: few
d_call: NA
j_call: TRBJ2-2
cdr3_nt: TGTGCCAGCAGCCTGGGTGCCGCGGACACCGGGGAGCTGTTTTTT
cdr3_aa: CASSLGAADTGELFF

v_call: TRBV7-7
clone_size: NA
d_call: NA
j_call: TRBJ2-5
cdr3_nt: TGTGCTAGCAGCTTAGGAGGAGTCAGAGAGACCCAGTACTTC
cdr3_aa: CASSLGGVRETQYF

v_call: TRBV6-2/TRBV6-3
clone_size: many
d_call: NA
j_call: TRBJ1-2
cdr3_nt: TGTGCCAGCAGTCGGACAGTCCGCGACTATGGCTACACCTTC
cdr3_aa: CASSRTVRDYGYTF

v_call: TRBV18
clone_size: few
d_call: TRBD1
j_call: TRBJ1-1
cdr3_nt: TGTGCCAGCTCGGGACAGCAGAACACTGAAGCTTTCTTT
cdr3_aa: CASSGQQNTEAFF

v_call: TRBV27
clone_size: few
d_call: NA
j_call: TRBJ2-1
cdr3_nt: TGTGCCAGCAGTTTCCCCGGGTCCAGTGAGCAGTTCTTC
cdr3_aa: CASSFPGSSEQFF

v_call: TRBV11-2
clone_size: NA
d_call: NA
j_call: TRBJ2-7
cdr3_nt: TGTGCCAGCAGCCCCTTGGCGGGCAGAACTTACTACGAGCAGTACTTC
cdr3_aa: CASSPLAGRTYYEQYF

v_call: TRBV19
clone_size: NA
d_call: NA
j_call: TRBJ2-3
cdr3_nt: TGTGCCAGTAACACAGGAGATACGCAGTATTTT
cdr3_aa: CASNTGDTQYF

v_call: TRBV29-1
clone_size: many
d_call: NA
j_call: TRBJ1-5
cdr3_nt: TGCAGCGTTGAAAGTGGGGGTACGAATCAGCCCCAGCATTTT
cdr3_aa: CSVESGGTNQPQHF

v_call: TRBV7-2
clone_size: few
d_call: NA
j_call: TRBJ1-1
cdr3_nt: TGTGCCAGCAGCAGTCGACAGTACACTGAAGCTTTCTTT
cdr3_aa: CASSSRQYTEAFF

v_call: TRBV4-2
clone_size: few
d_call: TRBD2
j_call: TRBJ2-5
cdr3_nt: TGTGCCAGCAGCCCCCGAGGTAGCGGGGGCCTGGGGGAAGAGACCCAGTACTTC
cdr3_aa: CASSPRGSGGLGEETQYF

v_call: TRBV7-9
clone_size: NA
d_call: NA
j_call: TRBJ1-3
cdr3_nt: TGTGCCAGCGACGTTTCCTCTGGAAACACCATATATTTT
cdr3_aa: CASDVSSGNTIYF

v_call: TRBV29-1
clone_size: many
d_call: TRBD1
j_call: TRBJ2-3
cdr3_nt: TGCAGCGTCGTGCGGGACAGGGGGCCAGATACGCAGTATTTT
cdr3_aa: CSVVRDRGPDTQYF

v_call: TRBV3-1
clone_size: NA
d_call: NA
j_call: TRBJ2-7
cdr3_nt: TGTGCCAGCAGCCAGACAGACTCCTACGAGCAGTACTTC
cdr3_aa: CASSQTDSYEQYF

v_call: TRBV20-1
clone_size: many
d_call: TRBD1
j_call: TRBJ1-1
cdr3_nt: TGCAGTGCTAGATCGCCGACAGGGAGGGCTGAAGCTTTCTTT
cdr3_aa: CSARSPTGRAEAFF

v_call: TRBV6-1
clone_size: NA
d_call: TRBD1
j_call: TRBJ2-7
cdr3_nt: TGTGCCAGCAATCGGGACAGGTTAACCTACGAGCAGTACTTC
cdr3_aa: CASNRDRLTYEQYF

v_call: TRBV5-4
clone_size: NA
d_call: NA
j_call: TRBJ2-6
cdr3_nt: TGTGCCAGCACTATCTCTGGGGCCAACGTCCTGACTTTC
cdr3_aa: CASTISGANVLTF

v_call: TRBV5-5
clone_size: few
d_call: NA
j_call: TRBJ2-7
cdr3_nt: TGTGCCAGCAGCTTGCTGATGACAGTTACCTACGAGCAGTACTTC
cdr3_aa: CASSLLMTVTYEQYF

v_call: TRBV6-2/TRBV6-3
clone_size: NA
d_call: TRBD2
j_call: TRBJ2-7
cdr3_nt: TGTGCCAGCACGACGGGGGGTCCCCCCTATATGGGCGAGCAGTACTTC
cdr3_aa: CASTTGGPPYMGEQYF

v_call: TRBV28
clone_size: NA
d_call: NA
j_call: TRBJ1-1
cdr3_nt: TGTGCCAGCAGTTTGGGCGACACTGAAGCTTTCTTT
cdr3_aa: CASSLGDTEAFF

v_call: TRBV7-2
clone_size: NA
d_call: NA
j_call: TRBJ2-6
cdr3_nt: TGTGCCAGCAGTTGGTTGCCTAGCATCTCTGGGGCCAACGTCCTGACTTTC
cdr3_aa: CASSWLPSISGANVLTF

v_call: TRBV19
clone_size: many
d_call: TRBD1
j_call: TRBJ2-6
cdr3_nt: TGTGCCAGTACCCGGAATAGACAGGGATATCCTGGGGCCAACGTCCTGACTTTC
cdr3_aa: CASTRNRQGYPGANVLTF

v_call: TRBV13
clone_size: few
d_call: NA
j_call: TRBJ2-2
cdr3_nt: TGTGCCAGCAGCCCCCGTCCGAACACCGGGGAGCTGTTTTTT
cdr3_aa: CASSPRPNTGELFF

v_call: TRBV6-4
clone_size: NA
d_call: NA
j_call: TRBJ2-2
cdr3_nt: TGTGCCAGCAGTGAACAGGGCACCGGGGAGCTGTTTTTT
cdr3_aa: CASSEQGTGELFF

v_call: TRBV5-1
clone_size: few
d_call: NA
j_call: TRBJ2-3
cdr3_nt: TGCGCCAGCAGCGACACCGCTAGCACAGATACGCAGTATTTT
cdr3_aa: CASSDTASTDTQYF

v_call: TRBV7-2
clone_size: NA
d_call: TRBD2
j_call: TRBJ2-3
cdr3_nt: TGTGCCAGCAGTAAGACTAGCGGGCGTAGCACAGATACGCAGTATTTT
cdr3_aa: CASSKTSGRSTDTQYF

v_call: TRBV9
clone_size: NA
d_call: NA
j_call: TRBJ2-1
cdr3_nt: TGTGCCAGCAGCGAAACATTGGGGCAGTTCTTC
cdr3_aa: CASSETLGQFF

v_call: TRBV10-1
clone_size: NA
d_call: TRBD2
j_call: TRBJ2-1
cdr3_nt: TGCGCCAGCAGTGATACGGGGGGGAGGCATGAGCAGTTCTTC
cdr3_aa: CASSDTGGRHEQFF

v_call: TRBV2
clone_size: NA
d_call: NA
j_call: TRBJ1-1
cdr3_nt: TGTGCCAGCACCCTTTACGGACGGGCGAACACTGAAGCTTTCTTT
cdr3_aa: CASTLYGRANTEAFF

v_call: TRBV20-1
clone_size: many
d_call: NA
j_call: TRBJ1-6
cdr3_nt: TGCAGTGTCACCATGCTGGGGGGCGGCGATAATTCACCCCTCCACTTT
cdr3_aa: CSVTMLGGGDNSPLHF

v_call: TRBV20-1
clone_size: few
d_call: TRBD2
j_call: TRBJ2-1
cdr3_nt: TGCAGTGCCTTGCCGGGGGGAACGGATGAGCAGTTCTTC
cdr3_aa: CSALPGGTDEQFF

v_call: TRBV6-5
clone_size: NA
d_call: TRBD1
j_call: TRBJ2-1
cdr3_nt: TGTGCCAGCAGTTACTCGGGAGCAACAGGGGGGGAGCAGTTCTTC
cdr3_aa: CASSYSGATGGEQFF

v_call: TRBV11-1
clone_size: NA
d_call: TRBD2
j_call: TRBJ2-3
cdr3_nt: TGTGCCAGTTTGGCGGGGGGGCCGTTAACAGATACGCAGTATTTT
cdr3_aa: CASLAGGPLTDTQYF

v_call: TRBV7-2
clone_size: many
d_call: NA
j_call: TRBJ2-1
cdr3_nt: TGTGCCAGCAGAACGACAGAATTCAATGAGCAGTTCTTC
cdr3_aa: CASRTTEFNEQFF

v_call: TRBV29-1
clone_size: NA
d_call: NA
j_call: TRBJ1-6
cdr3_nt: TGCAGCGCCAGATTAGGGCAAAATAATTCACCCCTCCACTTT
cdr3_aa: CSARLGQNNSPLHF

v_call: TRBV3-1
clone_size: NA
d_call: NA
j_call: TRBJ1-6
cdr3_nt: TGTGCCAGCAGCCGAGGGGCAGACGGGACTTCACCCCTCCACTTT
cdr3_aa: CASSRGADGTSPLHF

v_call: TRBV6-2/TRBV6-3
clone_size: many
d_call: TRBD1
j_call: TRBJ1-5
cdr3_nt: TGTGCCAGCAGCGACAGGGCCCATCAGCCCCAGCATTTT
cdr3_aa: CASSDRAHQPQHF

v_call: TRBV15
clone_size: NA
d_call: TRBD1
j_call: TRBJ1-3
cdr3_nt: TGTGCCACCAGCAGAGAAGCAGGGGGACGAGGAAACACCATATATTTT
cdr3_aa: CATSREAGGRGNTIYF

v_call: TRBV7-2
clone_size: many
d_call: TRBD2
j_call: TRBJ2-3
cdr3_nt: TGTGCCAGCAGCAGACGACTAGCAGGAGATACGCAGTATTTT
cdr3_aa: CASSRRLAGDTQYF

v_call: TRBV5-5
clone_size: NA
d_call: NA
j_call: TRBJ2-1
cdr3_nt: TGTGCCAGCAGCCTAGTGGTTGATGAGCAGTTCTTC
cdr3_aa: CASSLVVDEQFF

v_call: TRBV9
clone_size: few
d_call: NA
j_call: TRBJ1-1
cdr3_nt: TGTGCCAGCAGCCACGACCCTGGGGGCACTGAAGCTTTCTTT
cdr3_aa: CASSHDPGGTEAFF

v_call: TRBV25-1
clone_size: many
d_call: NA
j_call: TRBJ2-2
cdr3_nt: TGTGCCAGCAGTGAGAACCCCAAAGCCGGAACCACCGGGGAGCTGTTTTTT
cdr3_aa: CASSENPKAGTTGELFF

v_call: TRBV9
clone_size: NA
d_call: TRBD1
j_call: TRBJ1-3
cdr3_nt: TGTGCCAGCAGCGTGCGACAGGGCTCTGGAAACACCATATATTTT
cdr3_aa: CASSVRQGSGNTIYF

v_call: TRBV6-5
clone_size: few
d_call: NA
j_call: TRBJ2-5
cdr3_nt: TGTGCCAGCAGTCCAGTGTTCACCCAAGAGACCCAGTACTTC
cdr3_aa: CASSPVFTQETQYF

v_call: TRBV20-1
clone_size: NA
d_call: TRBD1
j_call: TRBJ2-1
cdr3_nt: TGCAGTGTACAGGGGCCAAGCTCCTACAATGAGCAGTTCTTC
cdr3_aa: CSVQGPSSYNEQFF

v_call: TRBV30
clone_size: NA
d_call: NA
j_call: TRBJ2-2
cdr3_nt: TGTGCCTGGAATGGGTACACCGGGGAGCTGTTTTTT
cdr3_aa: CAWNGYTGELFF

v_call: TRBV20-1
clone_size: NA
d_call: NA
j_call: TRBJ2-4
cdr3_nt: TGCAGTGCTAGAGAGCGTGGGGGGGGCTTAAACATTCAGTACTTC
cdr3_aa: CSARERGGGLNIQYF

v_call: TRBV10-3
clone_size: few
d_call: TRBD2
j_call: TRBJ2-1
cdr3_nt: TGTGCCATCAGTGGAAGACTAGCGGGGGGTTCACCCAATGAGCAGTTCTTC
cdr3_aa: CAISGRLAGGSPNEQFF

v_call: TRBV5-6
clone_size: few
d_call: NA
j_call: TRBJ2-1
cdr3_nt: TGTGCCAGCAGCATCCGCGAGGGGTACAATGAGCAGTTCTTC
cdr3_aa: CASSIREGYNEQFF

v_call: TRBV10-3
clone_size: many
d_call: NA
j_call: TRBJ2-5
cdr3_nt: TGTCTCGTGTCCGGGGGGCCGGGAGAGACCCAGTACTTC
cdr3_aa: CLVSGGPGETQYF

v_call: TRBV13
clone_size: NA
d_call: NA
j_call: TRBJ2-7
cdr3_nt: TGTGCCAGCAGCAGGGTTGTCGAGCAGTACTTC
cdr3_aa: CASSRVVEQYF

v_call: TRBV12-3/TRBV12-4
clone_size: few
d_call: TRBD1
j_call: TRBJ2-7
cdr3_nt: TGTGCCAGCAGTCCCCGTCGGCCCGGGACAGGGACCTACGAGCAGTACTTC
cdr3_aa: CASSPRRPGTGTYEQYF

v_call: TRBV7-9
clone_size: few
d_call: TRBD1
j_call: TRBJ2-7
cdr3_nt: TGTGCCAGCAGCCACCCCCCTGGGACAGGGGGCGGGCAGTACTTC
cdr3_aa: CASSHPPGTGGGQYF

v_call: TRBV12-3/TRBV12-4
clone_size: once
d_call: NA
j_call: TRBJ2-5
cdr3_nt: TGTGCCAGCAGCCCAGAGCTAGTGGTGGAGACCCAGTACTTC
cdr3_aa: CASSPELVVETQYF